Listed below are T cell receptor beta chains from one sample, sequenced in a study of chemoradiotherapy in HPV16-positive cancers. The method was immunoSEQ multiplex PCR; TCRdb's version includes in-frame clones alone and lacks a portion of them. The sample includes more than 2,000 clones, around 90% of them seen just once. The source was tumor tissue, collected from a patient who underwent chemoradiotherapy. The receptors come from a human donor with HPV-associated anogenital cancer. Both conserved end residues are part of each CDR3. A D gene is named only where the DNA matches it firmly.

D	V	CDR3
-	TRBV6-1	CASSEASGGTGELFF
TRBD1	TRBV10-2	CASAKVGQGFYEQYF
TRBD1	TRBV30	CAWTTGSTYEQYF
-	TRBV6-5	CASSYSGVANQPQHF
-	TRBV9	CASSSELNSPLHF
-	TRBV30	CASTSSGNTIYF
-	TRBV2	CARNRDFNYGYTF
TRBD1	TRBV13	CASSTRTGGYEQYF
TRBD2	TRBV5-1	CASSGGLAGDNEQFF
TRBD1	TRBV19	CATAGQGPTNEKLFF
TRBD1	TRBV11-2	CASSPRDRREETQYF
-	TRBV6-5	CASRDNSISNQPQHF
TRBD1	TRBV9	CASSVASQGVLWGELFF
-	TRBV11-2	CASSPTPLQPQHF